This T cell receptor beta chain was identified during a study of blood T cell repertoires in COVID-19. Overall study context: The samples span acute and convalescent COVID-19 from the United States, Italy and Spain.

Adults between roughly 18 and 89 years of age took part from under 25 US areas. Participants' reported clinical history set cohort assignment. Per the original methods: It was from reference gene primer amplification that nucleated cell counts were estimated. Profiling relied on immunoSEQ multiplex PCR, and the TCRdb table lists in-frame clones only, not all of them. For V, J and clone size, that table is used; D and trimming come from the DNA. This table holds roughly 280,000 clones, 85% to 90% found once. CDR3 length equals 15 residues. Germline V gene sequence: CDR1 SGHDN, CDR2 FVKESK. V shed 4 bases, J shed 3 bases, and the junction held 5 bases outside the gene matches.

V and J are TRBV14 and TRBJ2-1; TRBD1 agrees at 8 bases. The TCR was taken from a woman aged 25 to 39 with acute COVID-19. Source material: PBMCs or T cells enriched from blood (not recorded which). The CDR3 loop is CASSLPGTGYNEQFF. Written as DNA, the CDR3 is TGTGCCAGCAGCCTGCCCGGGACAGGCTACAATGAGCAGTTCTTC. Full variable domain (outside the CDR3, taken from reference TRBV14 and TRBJ2-1): EAGVTQFPSHSVIEKGQTVTLRCDPISGHDNLYWYRRVMGKEIKFLLHFVKESKQDESGMPNNRFLAERTGGTYSTLKVQPAELEDSGVYFCASSLPGTGYNEQFFGPGTRLTVL.